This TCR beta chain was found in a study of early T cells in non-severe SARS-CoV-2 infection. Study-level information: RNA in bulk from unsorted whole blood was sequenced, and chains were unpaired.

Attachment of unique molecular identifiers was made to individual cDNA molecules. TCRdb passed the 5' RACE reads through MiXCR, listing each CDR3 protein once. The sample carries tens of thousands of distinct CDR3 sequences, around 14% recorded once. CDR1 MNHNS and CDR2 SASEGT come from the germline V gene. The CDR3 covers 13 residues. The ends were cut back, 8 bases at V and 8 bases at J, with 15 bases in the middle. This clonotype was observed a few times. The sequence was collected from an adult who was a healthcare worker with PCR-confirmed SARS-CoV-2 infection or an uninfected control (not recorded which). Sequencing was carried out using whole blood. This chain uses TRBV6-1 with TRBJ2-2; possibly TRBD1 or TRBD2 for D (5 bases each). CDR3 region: CASAGTVGGELFF. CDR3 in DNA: TGTGCCAGCGCTGGGACGGTCGGAGGGGAGCTGTTTTTT.